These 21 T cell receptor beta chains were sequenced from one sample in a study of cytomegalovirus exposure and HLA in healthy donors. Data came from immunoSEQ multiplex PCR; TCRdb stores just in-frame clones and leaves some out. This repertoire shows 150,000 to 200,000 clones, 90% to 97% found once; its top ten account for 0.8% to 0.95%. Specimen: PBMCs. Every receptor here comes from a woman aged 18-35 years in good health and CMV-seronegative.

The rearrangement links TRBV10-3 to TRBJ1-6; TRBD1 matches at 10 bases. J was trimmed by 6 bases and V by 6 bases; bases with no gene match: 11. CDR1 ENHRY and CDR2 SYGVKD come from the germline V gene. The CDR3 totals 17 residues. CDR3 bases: TGTGCCATCAGAGAGGACAGGGGGATTTCTTCTAATTCACCCCTCCACTTT. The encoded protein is CAIREDRGISSNSPLHF.

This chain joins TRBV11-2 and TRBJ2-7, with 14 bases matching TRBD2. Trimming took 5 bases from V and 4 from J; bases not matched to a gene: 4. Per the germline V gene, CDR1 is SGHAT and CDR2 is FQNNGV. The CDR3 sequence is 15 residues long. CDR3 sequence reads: CASSQTSGGAYEQYF. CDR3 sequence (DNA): TGTGCCAGCAGCCAGACTAGCGGGGGGGCTTACGAGCAGTACTTC. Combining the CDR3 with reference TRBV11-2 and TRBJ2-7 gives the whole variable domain EAGVAQSPRYKIIEKRQSVAFWCNPISGHATLYWYQQILGQGPKLLIQFQNNGVVDDSQLPKDRFSAERLKGVDSTLKIQPAKLEDSAVYLCASSQTSGGAYEQYFGPGTRLTVT.

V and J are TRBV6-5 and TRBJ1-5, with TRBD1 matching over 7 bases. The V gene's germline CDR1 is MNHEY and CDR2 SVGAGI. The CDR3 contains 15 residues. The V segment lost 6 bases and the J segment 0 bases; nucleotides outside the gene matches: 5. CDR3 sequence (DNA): TGTGCCAGCAGGGGGGGACAGTATAGCAATCAGCCCCAGCATTTT. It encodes CASRGGQYSNQPQHF.

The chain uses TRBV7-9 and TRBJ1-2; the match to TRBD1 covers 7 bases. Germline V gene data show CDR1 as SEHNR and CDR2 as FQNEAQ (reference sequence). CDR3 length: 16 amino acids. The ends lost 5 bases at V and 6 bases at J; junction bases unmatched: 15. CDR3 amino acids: CASSPGRLDRDDGYTF. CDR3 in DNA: TGTGCCAGCAGCCCAGGTCGTCTAGACAGGGATGATGGCTACACCTTC.

The CDR3 spells CASLQGMNTEAFF. In DNA, the CDR3 is TGTGCCAGCCTTCAGGGAATGAACACTGAAGCTTTCTTT. The chain couples TRBV6-6 to TRBJ1-1; tentative D call: TRBD1 (5 bases). The CDR3 consists of 13 residues. CDR1 is MNHNY, CDR2 SVGAGI, per germline (reference sequence). V lost 8 bases and J lost 0, with 10 bases in between.

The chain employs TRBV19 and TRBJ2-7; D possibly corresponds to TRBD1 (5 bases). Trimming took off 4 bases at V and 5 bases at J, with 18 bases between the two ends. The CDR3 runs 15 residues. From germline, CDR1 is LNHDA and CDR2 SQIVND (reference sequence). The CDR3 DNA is TGTGCCAGTAGTACCTGGACCCAGGGCCCCCACGAGCAGTACTTC. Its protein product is CASSTWTQGPHEQYF.

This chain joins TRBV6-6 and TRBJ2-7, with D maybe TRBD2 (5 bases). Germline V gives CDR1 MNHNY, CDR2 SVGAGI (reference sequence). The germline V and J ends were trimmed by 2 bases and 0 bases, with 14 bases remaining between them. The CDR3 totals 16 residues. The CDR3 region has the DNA TGTGCCAGCAGTTACAATGGGAGAGGGAGCTCCTACGAGCAGTACTTC. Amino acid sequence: CASSYNGRGSSYEQYF.

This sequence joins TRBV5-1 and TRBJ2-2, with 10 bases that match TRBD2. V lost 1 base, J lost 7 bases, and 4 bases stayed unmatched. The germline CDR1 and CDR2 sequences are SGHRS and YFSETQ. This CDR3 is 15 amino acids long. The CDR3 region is CASSLLAGANGELFF. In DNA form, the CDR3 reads TGCGCCAGCAGCTTGCTAGCGGGGGCAAACGGGGAGCTGTTTTTT.

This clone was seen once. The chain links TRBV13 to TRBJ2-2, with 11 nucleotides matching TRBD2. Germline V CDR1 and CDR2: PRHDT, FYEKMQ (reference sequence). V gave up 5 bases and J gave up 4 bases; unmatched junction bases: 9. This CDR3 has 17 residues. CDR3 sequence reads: CASSGTLAGVSTGELFF. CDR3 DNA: TGTGCCAGCAGCGGGACACTAGCGGGGGTTTCCACCGGGGAGCTGTTTTTT.

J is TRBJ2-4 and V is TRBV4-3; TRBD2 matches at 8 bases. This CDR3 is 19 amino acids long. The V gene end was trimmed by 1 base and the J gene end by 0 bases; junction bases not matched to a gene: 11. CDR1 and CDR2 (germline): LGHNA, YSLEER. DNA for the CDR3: TGCGCCAGCAGCCAAGTGATTGGGTCGCGGGGGGTAGCCAAAAACATTCAGTACTTC. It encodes CASSQVIGSRGVAKNIQYF.

In nucleotides, the CDR3 is TGTGCCAGCAGCAACAGGGGGTCAGACATTCAGTACTTC. Its protein is CASSNRGSDIQYF. The chain combines TRBV6-5 with TRBJ2-4; the match to TRBD1 covers 8 bases. The CDR3 has 13 residues. After removal of 6 bases from V and 8 bases from J, the junction contained 6 bases not matched to a gene. Germline V CDR1 and CDR2: MNHEY, SVGAGI.

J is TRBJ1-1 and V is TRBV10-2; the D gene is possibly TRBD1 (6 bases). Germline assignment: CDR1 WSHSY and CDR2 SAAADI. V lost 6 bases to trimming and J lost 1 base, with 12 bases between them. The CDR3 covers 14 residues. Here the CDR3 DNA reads TGCGCCAGCAGGGATGAGGGACAGAACACTGAAGCTTTCTTT. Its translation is CASRDEGQNTEAFF.

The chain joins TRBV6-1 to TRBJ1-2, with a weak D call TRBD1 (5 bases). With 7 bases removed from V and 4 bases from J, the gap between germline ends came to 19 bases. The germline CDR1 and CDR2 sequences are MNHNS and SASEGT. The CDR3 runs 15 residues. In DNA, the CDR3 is TGTGCCAGCACGGATCCTGTAACAGGATTCTATGGCTACACCTTC. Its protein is CASTDPVTGFYGYTF.

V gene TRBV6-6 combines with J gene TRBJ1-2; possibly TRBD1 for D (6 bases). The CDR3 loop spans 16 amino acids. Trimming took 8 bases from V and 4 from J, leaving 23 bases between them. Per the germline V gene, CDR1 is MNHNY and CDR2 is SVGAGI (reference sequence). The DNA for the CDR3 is TGTGCCAGCGGCACGGGGGGCGCGAATTCTCGCTATGGCTACACCTTC. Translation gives CASGTGGANSRYGYTF.

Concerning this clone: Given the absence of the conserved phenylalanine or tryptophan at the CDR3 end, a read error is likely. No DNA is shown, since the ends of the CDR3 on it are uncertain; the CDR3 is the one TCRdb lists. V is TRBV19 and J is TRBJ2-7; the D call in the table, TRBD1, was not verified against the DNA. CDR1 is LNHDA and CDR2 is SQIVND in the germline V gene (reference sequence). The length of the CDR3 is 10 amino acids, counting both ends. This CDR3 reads CASHTGGALH.

This chain's CDR3 is CASSGGRRGSTDTQYF. CDR3 bases: TGTGCCAGCAGTGGAGGCAGGAGGGGAAGCACAGATACGCAGTATTTT. J is TRBJ2-3 and V is TRBV2; D possibly corresponds to TRBD2 (6 bases). The CDR3 loop spans 16 amino acids. Trimming stripped 4 bases from V and 0 bases from J, with 14 bases between. Germline lookup yields CDR1 SNHLY and CDR2 FYNNEI. Together with reference TRBV2 and TRBJ2-3, the CDR3 gives the full variable domain: EPEVTQTPSHQVTQMGQEVILRCVPISNHLYFYWYRQILGQKVEFLVSFYNNEISEKSEIFDDQFSVERPDGSNFTLKIRSTKLEDSAMYFCASSGGRRGSTDTQYFGPGTRLTVL.

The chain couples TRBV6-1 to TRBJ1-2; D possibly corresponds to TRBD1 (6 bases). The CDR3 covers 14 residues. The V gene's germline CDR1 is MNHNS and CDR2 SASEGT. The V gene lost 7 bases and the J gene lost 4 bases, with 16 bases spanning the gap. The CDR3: CASTKGDMLYGYTF. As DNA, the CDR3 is TGTGCCAGCACCAAAGGGGACATGCTCTATGGCTACACCTTC.

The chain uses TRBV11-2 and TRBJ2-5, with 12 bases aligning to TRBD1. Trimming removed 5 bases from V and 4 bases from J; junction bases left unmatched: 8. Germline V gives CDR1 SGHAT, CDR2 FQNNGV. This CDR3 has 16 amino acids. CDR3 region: CASSPGTGGRRETQYF. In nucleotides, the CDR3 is TGTGCCAGCAGCCCTGGGACAGGGGGCAGAAGAGAGACCCAGTACTTC.

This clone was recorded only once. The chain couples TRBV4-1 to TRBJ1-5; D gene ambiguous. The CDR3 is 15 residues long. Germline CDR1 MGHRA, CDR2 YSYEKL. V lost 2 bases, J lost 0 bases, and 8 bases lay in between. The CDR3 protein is CASSQHFYSNQPQHF. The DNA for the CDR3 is TGCGCCAGCAGCCAACACTTCTATAGCAATCAGCCCCAGCATTTT.

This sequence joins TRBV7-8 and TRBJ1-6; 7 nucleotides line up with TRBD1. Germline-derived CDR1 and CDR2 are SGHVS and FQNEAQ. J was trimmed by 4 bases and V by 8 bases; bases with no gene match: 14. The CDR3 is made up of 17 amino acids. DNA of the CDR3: TGTGCCAGCGACCCGGGACAGTTAGCTCCTTATAATTCACCCCTCCACTTT. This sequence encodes CASDPGQLAPYNSPLHF.

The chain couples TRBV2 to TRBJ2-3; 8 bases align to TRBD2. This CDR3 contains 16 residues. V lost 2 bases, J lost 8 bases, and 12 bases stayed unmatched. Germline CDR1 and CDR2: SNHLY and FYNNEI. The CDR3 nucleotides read TGTGCCAGCAGTGAAATCGGGCGGGGGGCCCCGAGTACGCAGTATTTT. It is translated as CASSEIGRGAPSTQYF.